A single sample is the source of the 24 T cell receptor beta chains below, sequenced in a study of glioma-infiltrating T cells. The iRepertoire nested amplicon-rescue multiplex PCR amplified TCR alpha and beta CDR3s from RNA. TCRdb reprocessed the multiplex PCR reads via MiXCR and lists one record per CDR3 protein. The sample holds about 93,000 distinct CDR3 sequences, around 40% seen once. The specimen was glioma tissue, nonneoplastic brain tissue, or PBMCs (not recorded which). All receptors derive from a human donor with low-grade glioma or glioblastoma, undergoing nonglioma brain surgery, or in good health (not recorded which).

CDR3 amino acids: CSVGIGTGASTNSYEQYF. As DNA, the CDR3 is TGCAGCGTCGGAATCGGGACAGGGGCCTCGACGAACTCCTACGAGCAGTACTTC. This sequence joins TRBV29-1 and TRBJ2-7; TRBD1 agrees at 10 bases. Per germline, CDR1 SQVTM and CDR2 ANQGSEA. The CDR3 spans 18 residues. The V segment lost 6 bases and the J segment 0 bases; nucleotides outside the gene matches: 17.

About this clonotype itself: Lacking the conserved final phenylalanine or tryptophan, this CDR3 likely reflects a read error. The CDR3 DNA sequence: TGCGGTGCTAGCACCGGGGCTACCGCCACAGATACGCAGTATCTT. This codes for CGASTGATATDTQYL. This sequence joins TRBV20-1 and TRBJ2-3; perhaps D is TRBD1 or TRBD2 (5 bases each). The CDR3 runs to 15 residues. Germline loops: CDR1 DFQATT, CDR2 SNEGSKA (reference sequence).

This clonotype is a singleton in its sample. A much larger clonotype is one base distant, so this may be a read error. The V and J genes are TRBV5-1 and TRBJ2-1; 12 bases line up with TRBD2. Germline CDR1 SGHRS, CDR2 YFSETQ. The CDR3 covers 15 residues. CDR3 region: CTSSYLAGGKNEQFF. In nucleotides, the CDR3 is TGCACCAGCAGCTACCTAGCGGGAGGGAAGAATGAGCAGTTCTTC.

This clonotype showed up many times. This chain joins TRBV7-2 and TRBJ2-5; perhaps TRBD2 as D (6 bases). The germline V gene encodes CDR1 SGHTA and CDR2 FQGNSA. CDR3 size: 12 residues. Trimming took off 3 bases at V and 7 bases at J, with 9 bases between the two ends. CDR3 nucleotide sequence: TGTGCCAGCAGCTTCGGGAGAGGGACCCAGTACTTC. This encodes CASSFGRGTQYF.

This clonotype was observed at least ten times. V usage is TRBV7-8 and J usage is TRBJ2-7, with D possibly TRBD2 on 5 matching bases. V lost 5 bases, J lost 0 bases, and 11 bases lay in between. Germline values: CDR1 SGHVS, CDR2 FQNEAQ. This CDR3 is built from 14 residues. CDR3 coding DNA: TGTGCCAGCAGCCCGACGGGGAGCTCCTACGAGCAGTACTTC. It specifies CASSPTGSSYEQYF.

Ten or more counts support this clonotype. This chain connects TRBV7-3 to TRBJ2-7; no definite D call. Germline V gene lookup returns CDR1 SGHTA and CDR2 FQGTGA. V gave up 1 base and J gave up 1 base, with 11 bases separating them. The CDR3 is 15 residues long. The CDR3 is CASSLRASLSYEQYF. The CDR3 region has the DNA TGTGCCAGCAGCTTAAGGGCTAGTTTATCCTACGAGCAGTACTTC.

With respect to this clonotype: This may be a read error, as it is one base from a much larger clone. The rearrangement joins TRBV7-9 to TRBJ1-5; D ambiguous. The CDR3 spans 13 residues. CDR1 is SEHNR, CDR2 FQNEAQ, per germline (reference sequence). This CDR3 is CASSFREDQPRHF. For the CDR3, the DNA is TGTGCCAGCAGCTTTCGAGAGGATCAGCCCCGGCATTTT.

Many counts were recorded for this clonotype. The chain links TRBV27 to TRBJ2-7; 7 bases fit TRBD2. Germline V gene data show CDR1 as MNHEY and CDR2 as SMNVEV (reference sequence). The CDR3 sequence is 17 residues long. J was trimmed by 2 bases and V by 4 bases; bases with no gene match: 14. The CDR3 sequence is CASSSLGGRMAAYEQYF. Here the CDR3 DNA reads TGTGCCAGCAGTTCCCTGGGAGGGAGGATGGCCGCCTACGAGCAGTACTTC.

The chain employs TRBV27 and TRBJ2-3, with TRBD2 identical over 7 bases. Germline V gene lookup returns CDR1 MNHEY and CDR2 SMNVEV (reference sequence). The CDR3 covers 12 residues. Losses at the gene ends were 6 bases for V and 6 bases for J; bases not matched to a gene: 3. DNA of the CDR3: TGTGCCAGCAGCTGGACTAGGGATACGCAGTATTTT. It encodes CASSWTRDTQYF.

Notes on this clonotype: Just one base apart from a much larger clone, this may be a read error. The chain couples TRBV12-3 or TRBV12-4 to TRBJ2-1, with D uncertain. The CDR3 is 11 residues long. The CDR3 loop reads CASSFDNEHFF. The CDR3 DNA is TGTGCCAGCAGTTTCGACAATGAGCATTTCTTC.

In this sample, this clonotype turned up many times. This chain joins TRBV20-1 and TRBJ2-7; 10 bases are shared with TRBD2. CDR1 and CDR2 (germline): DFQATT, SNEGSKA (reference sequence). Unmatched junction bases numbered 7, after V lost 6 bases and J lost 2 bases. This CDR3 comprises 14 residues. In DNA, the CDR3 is TGCAGTGCAATAAAGCGGGAGGGGGCCTACGAGCAGTACTTC. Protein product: CSAIKREGAYEQYF.

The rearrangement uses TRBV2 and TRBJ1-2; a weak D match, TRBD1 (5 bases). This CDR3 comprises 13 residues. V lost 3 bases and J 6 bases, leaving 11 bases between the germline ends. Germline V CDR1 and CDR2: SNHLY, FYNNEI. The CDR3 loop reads CASSEGRTDGYTF. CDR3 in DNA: TGTGCCAGCAGTGAGGGGCGGACCGATGGCTACACCTTC.

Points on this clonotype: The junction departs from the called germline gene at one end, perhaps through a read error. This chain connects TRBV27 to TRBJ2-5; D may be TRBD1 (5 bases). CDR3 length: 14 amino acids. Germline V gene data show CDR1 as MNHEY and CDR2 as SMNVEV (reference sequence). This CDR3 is CASSSQGPSEIQYF. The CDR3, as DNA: TGTGCCAGCAGTTCTCAGGGTCCCTCAGAGATCCAGTACTTC.

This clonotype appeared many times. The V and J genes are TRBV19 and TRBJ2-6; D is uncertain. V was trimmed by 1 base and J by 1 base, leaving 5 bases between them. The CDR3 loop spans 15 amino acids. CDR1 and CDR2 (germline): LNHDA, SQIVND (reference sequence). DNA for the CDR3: TGTGCCAGTAGTATAGGCCTTTCTGGGGCCAACGTCCTGACTTTC. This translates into CASSIGLSGANVLTF. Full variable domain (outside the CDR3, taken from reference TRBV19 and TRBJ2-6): DGGITQSPKYLFRKEGQNVTLSCEQNLNHDAMYWYRQDPGQGLRLIYYSQIVNDFQKGDIAEGYSVSREKKESFPLTVTSAQKNPTAFYLCASSIGLSGANVLTFGAGSRLTVL.

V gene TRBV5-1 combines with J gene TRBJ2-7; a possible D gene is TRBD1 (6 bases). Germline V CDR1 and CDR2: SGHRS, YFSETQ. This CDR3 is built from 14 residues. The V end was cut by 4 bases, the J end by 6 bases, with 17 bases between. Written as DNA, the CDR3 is TGCGCCAGCAGCCTCACCAACAGGGCCTGCGAGCAGTACTTC. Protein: CASSLTNRACEQYF.

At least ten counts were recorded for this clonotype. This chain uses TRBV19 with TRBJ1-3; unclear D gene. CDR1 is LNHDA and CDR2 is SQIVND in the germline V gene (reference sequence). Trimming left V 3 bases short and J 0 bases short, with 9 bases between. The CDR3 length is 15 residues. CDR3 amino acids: CASSIGRDSGNTIYF. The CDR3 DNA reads TGTGCCAGTAGTATCGGCAGAGACTCTGGAAACACCATATATTTT.

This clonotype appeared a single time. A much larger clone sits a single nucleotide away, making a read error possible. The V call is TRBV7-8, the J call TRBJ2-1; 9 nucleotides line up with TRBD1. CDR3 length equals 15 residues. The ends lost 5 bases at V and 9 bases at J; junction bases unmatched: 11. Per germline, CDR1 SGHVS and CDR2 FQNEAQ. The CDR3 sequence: CASSRLDRGSGEQFF. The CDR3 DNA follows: TGTGCCAGCAGCCGCCTGGACAGGGGAAGCGGTGAGCAGTTCTTC.

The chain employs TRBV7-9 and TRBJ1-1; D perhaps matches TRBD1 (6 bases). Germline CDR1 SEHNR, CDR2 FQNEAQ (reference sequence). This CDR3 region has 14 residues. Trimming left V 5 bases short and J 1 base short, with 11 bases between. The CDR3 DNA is TGTGCCAGCAGCGGCCCGGGACAGAACACTGAAGCTTTCTTT. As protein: CASSGPGQNTEAFF. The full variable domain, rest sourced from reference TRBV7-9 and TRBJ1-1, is DTGVSQNPRHKITKRGQNVTFRCDPISEHNRLYWYRQTLGQGPEFLTYFQNEAQLEKSRLLSDRFSAERPKGSFSTLEIQRTEQGDSAMYLCASSGPGQNTEAFFGQGTRLTVV.

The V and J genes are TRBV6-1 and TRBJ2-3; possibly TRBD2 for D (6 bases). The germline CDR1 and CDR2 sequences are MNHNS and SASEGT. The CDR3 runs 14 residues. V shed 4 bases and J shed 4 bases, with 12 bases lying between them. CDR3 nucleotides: TGTGCCAGCAGTGTAACGCGGGGTGCAGATACGCAGTATTTT. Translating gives CASSVTRGADTQYF.

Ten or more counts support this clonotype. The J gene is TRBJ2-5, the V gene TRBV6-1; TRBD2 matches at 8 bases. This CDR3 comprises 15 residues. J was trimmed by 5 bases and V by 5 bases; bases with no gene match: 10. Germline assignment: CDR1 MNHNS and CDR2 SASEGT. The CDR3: CASSQRRGAGETQYF. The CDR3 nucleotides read TGTGCCAGCAGTCAAAGGCGGGGGGCTGGCGAGACCCAGTACTTC.

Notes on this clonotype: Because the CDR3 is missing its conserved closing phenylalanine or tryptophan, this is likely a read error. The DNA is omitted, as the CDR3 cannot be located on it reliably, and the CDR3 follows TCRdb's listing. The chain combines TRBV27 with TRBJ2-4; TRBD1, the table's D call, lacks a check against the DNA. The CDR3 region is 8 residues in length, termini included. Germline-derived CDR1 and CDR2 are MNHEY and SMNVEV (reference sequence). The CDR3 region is CASSTDRL.

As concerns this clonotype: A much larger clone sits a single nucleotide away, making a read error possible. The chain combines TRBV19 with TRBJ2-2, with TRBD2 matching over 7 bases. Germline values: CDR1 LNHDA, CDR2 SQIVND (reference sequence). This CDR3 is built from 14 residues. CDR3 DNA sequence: TGTGCCAGTAGTACCGGGACTAACACCGGGGAGCTGCTTTTT. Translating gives CASSTGTNTGELLF.

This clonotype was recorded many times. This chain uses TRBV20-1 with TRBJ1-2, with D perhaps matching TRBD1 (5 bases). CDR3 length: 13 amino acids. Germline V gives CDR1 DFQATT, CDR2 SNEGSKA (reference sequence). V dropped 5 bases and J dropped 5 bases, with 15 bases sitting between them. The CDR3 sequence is CSAPPGGEYGYTF. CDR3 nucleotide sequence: TGCAGTGCTCCCCCTGGGGGGGAATATGGCTACACCTTC.

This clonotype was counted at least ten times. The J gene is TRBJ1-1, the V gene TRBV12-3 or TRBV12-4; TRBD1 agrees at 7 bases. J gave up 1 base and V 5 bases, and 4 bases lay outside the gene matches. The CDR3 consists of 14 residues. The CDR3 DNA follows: TGTGCCAGCAGTCTACAGGGGACGAACACTGAAGCTTTCTTT. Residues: CASSLQGTNTEAFF.